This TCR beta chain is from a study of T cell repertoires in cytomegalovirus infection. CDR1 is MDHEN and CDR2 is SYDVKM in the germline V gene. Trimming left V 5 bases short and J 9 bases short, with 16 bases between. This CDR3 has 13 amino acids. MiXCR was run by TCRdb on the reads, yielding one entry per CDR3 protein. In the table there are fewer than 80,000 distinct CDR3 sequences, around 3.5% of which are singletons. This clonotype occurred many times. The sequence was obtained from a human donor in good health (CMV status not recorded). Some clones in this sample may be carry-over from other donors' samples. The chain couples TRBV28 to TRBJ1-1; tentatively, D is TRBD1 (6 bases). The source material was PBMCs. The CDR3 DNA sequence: TGTGCCAGCAGTCTAAGACAGGCGAGGAAAGCTTTCTTT. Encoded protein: CASSLRQARKAFF.